This T cell receptor (beta chain) emerged from a study of cytomegalovirus exposure and HLA in healthy donors. About this clone itself: The antigen is not known.

The PCR had 60 Vbeta and 13 Jbeta primers. Some clones are missing from TCRdb's copy, which holds only in-frame ones; the method was immunoSEQ multiplex PCR. Of about 77,000 clones detected, over 60% appear once; the ten largest clones hold around 4.5%. The CDR3 has 16 residues. The V and J ends lost 2 bases and 2 bases, in that order; junction bases with no gene match: 8. Germline-derived CDR1 and CDR2 are ENHRY and SYGVKD. Study observations and caveats: As a later analysis revealed, most CMV-associated TCR beta chains appeared HLA-restricted. Among TCR beta chains of equal frequency, HLA-associated ones were more clonally expanded in a later analysis. As confirmed in vitro, a few CMV-associated chains were specific for CMV antigens.

The specimen sequenced was PBMCs. This sequence joins TRBV10-3 and TRBJ2-7; 8 nucleotides line up with TRBD1. The receptor comes from a middle-aged man in good health and CMV-seronegative. The chain's CDR3 is CAISESGQGPTYEQYF. The CDR3 DNA reads as TGTGCCATCAGTGAGAGCGGACAGGGACCCACCTACGAGCAGTACTTC.